These 30 T cell receptor beta chains were all obtained from the same sample, sequenced in a study of blood T cell repertoires in COVID-19. The protocol was immunoSEQ multiplex PCR, while the TCRdb copy is restricted to in-frame clones and leaves out a portion. This sample has under 450,000 clones, with about 87% found just once. Material for sequencing was peripheral blood. Receptors originate from a woman between 50 and 59 years old with COVID-19, enrolled during active disease.

This chain links TRBV3-1 (or the pseudogene TRBV3-2) with TRBJ2-3, with D tentatively TRBD1 (6 bases). CDR1 and CDR2 from the germline V gene are LGHDT and YNNKEL (reference sequence). V gave up 6 bases and J gave up 7 bases, with 17 bases separating them. The length of the CDR3 is 14 residues. The CDR3 reads CASSLGAAPHTQYF. The CDR3 coding sequence is TGTGCCAGCAGTCTGGGGGCGGCACCCCATACGCAGTATTTT.

The rearrangement links TRBV29-1 to TRBJ1-1; D is perhaps TRBD1 (6 bases). Trimming removed 4 bases at V and 0 bases at J, with 9 bases between. This CDR3 has 13 amino acids. Germline V gene lookup returns CDR1 SQVTM and CDR2 ANQGSEA. The DNA of the CDR3 is TGCAGCGTTGGGGGGCAAATGAACACTGAAGCTTTCTTT. Translating gives CSVGGQMNTEAFF.

This chain joins TRBV2 and TRBJ2-1; 7 positions match TRBD1. Germline V CDR1 and CDR2: SNHLY, FYNNEI. Unmatched junction bases numbered 11, after V lost 4 bases and J lost 2 bases. The CDR3 has 17 amino acids. CDR3 DNA: TGTGCCAGCAGTGGGGGTCGCGACAGGGCCCCCTACAATGAGCAGTTCTTC. Protein sequence: CASSGGRDRAPYNEQFF.

V and J are TRBV6-5 and TRBJ2-2; D unclear. The germline CDR1 and CDR2 sequences are MNHEY and SVGAGI. The CDR3 runs 15 residues. With 5 bases removed from V and 0 bases from J, the gap between germline ends came to 10 bases. This chain's CDR3 is CASSPVPANTGELFF. The CDR3 DNA is TGTGCCAGCAGTCCGGTCCCCGCGAACACCGGGGAGCTGTTTTTT.

The chain is built from TRBV9 and TRBJ2-1, with D possibly TRBD1 on 6 matching bases. The CDR3 consists of 14 residues. The germline V and J ends were trimmed by 0 bases and 2 bases, with 6 bases remaining between them. Germline V gene data show CDR1 as SGDLS and CDR2 as YYNGEE. For the CDR3, the DNA is TGTGCCAGCAGCGTAGGGGACACCTACAATGAGCAGTTCTTC. Its translation: CASSVGDTYNEQFF. The full variable domain, its missing parts supplied by reference TRBV9 and TRBJ2-1, is DSGVTQTPKHLITATGQRVTLRCSPRSGDLSVYWYQQSLDQGLQFLIQYYNGEERAKGNILERFSAQQFPDLHSELNLSSLELGDSALYFCASSVGDTYNEQFFGPGTRLTVL.

This chain links TRBV5-4 with TRBJ1-2; 9 bases are shared with TRBD1. This CDR3 spans 15 amino acids. Germline-derived CDR1 and CDR2 are SGHNT and YYREEE (reference sequence). J lost 5 bases, V lost 2 bases, and 7 bases had no gene match. In nucleotides, the CDR3 is TGTGCCAGCAGCTTTCGTACGGGACAGGGTTATGGCTACACCTTC. This codes for CASSFRTGQGYGYTF.

The rearrangement joins TRBV19 to TRBJ1-1, with 7 positions matching TRBD1. The CDR3 totals 17 residues. V lost 5 bases and J lost 9; bases outside the gene matches: 21. Looked up from germline, CDR1 is LNHDA and CDR2 is SQIVND (reference sequence). CDR3 amino acids: CASSSRAGQASIFQAFF. CDR3 nucleotides: TGTGCCAGTAGTTCCCGGGCCGGACAGGCGAGTATATTCCAAGCTTTCTTT.

The chain has TRBV5-5 and TRBJ1-6; tentatively, D is TRBD1 (6 bases). V gave up 2 bases and J gave up 10 bases, with 13 bases separating them. CDR3 length: 14 residues. Per the germline V gene, CDR1 is SGHKS and CDR2 is YYEKEE (reference sequence). CDR3 residues: CASSFARGLSPLHF. In DNA, the CDR3 is TGTGCCAGCAGCTTCGCCAGGGGTCTGTCACCCCTCCACTTT.

The J gene is TRBJ1-1, the V gene TRBV13; 9 bases align to TRBD1. The CDR3 is made up of 14 amino acids. The V gene end was trimmed by 0 bases and the J gene end by 6 bases; junction bases not matched to a gene: 2. CDR1 and CDR2 (germline): PRHDT, FYEKMQ (reference sequence). CDR3 sequence: CASSLGDRGSEAFF. CDR3 sequence (DNA): TGTGCCAGCAGCTTAGGGGACAGGGGCTCTGAAGCTTTCTTT.

The chain has TRBV19 and TRBJ1-2; TRBD1 matches 8 bases. The CDR3 consists of 16 residues. The germline V gene has CDR1 LNHDA and CDR2 SQIVND (reference sequence). The trim removed 6 bases at V and 8 bases at J, leaving 17 bases unmatched. The CDR3 protein is CASSAPGTGYIGGYTF. DNA of the CDR3: TGTGCCAGTAGCGCGCCCGGGACAGGCTATATTGGCGGCTACACCTTC.

V and J are TRBV30 and TRBJ1-4, with D possibly TRBD1 on 6 matching bases. The germline gives CDR1 GTSNPN, CDR2 SVGIG (reference sequence). Trimming stripped 6 bases from V and 3 bases from J, with 14 bases between. There are 14 residues in the CDR3. The CDR3 DNA is TGTGCCTGTTCGACAGGAGCCGCTAATGAAAAACTGTTTTTT. This translates into CACSTGAANEKLFF.

This chain uses TRBV19 with TRBJ2-3; 7 nucleotides agree with TRBD1. The CDR3 extends over 16 amino acids. Germline V CDR1 and CDR2: LNHDA, SQIVND (reference sequence). V lost 5 bases and J lost 8; bases outside the gene matches: 16. CDR3 protein: CASSPRTGRDFGTQYF. The CDR3 DNA reads as TGTGCCAGTAGTCCGCGGACAGGCCGAGACTTTGGTACGCAGTATTTT.

This clone has only one observation. The rearrangement joins TRBV6-5 to TRBJ1-4; unclear D gene. The CDR3 runs 13 residues. From germline, CDR1 is MNHEY and CDR2 SVGAGI. Trimming pared 0 bases from V and 12 bases from J, leaving 11 bases between. CDR3 DNA sequence: TGTGCCAGCAGTTACTCACGCATGGGAGAACTGTTTTTT. It yields the protein CASSYSRMGELFF.

To note about this clone: One end of the junction fails to match germline, which may point to a read error. The chain is built from TRBV5-4 and TRBJ2-3, with 7 bases lining up with TRBD2. Germline values: CDR1 SGHNT, CDR2 YYREEE (reference sequence). This CDR3 spans 12 amino acids. CDR3 region: CASSTSSGTRDF. CDR3 DNA sequence: TGTGCCAGCAGCACTTCTAGCGGTACACGTGATTTT.

The rearrangement links TRBV28 to TRBJ1-6; possible D gene TRBD1, 6 bases. Germline CDR1 reads MDHEN; CDR2 reads SYDVKM. CDR3 length: 14 residues. V shed 5 bases and J shed 5 bases, with 10 bases lying between them. CDR3 nucleotides: TGTGCCAGCAGTCCAACAGGGAATAATTCACCCCTCCACTTT. This translates into CASSPTGNNSPLHF.

The genes are TRBV20-1 and TRBJ1-2; a weak D match, TRBD1 (5 bases). CDR3 length: 11 residues. The germline V gene has CDR1 DFQATT and CDR2 SNEGSKA (reference sequence). V lost 7 bases to trimming and J lost 2 bases, with 8 bases between them. This chain's CDR3 is CSVRQNYGYTF. The CDR3 DNA reads as TGCAGTGTTCGACAGAACTATGGCTACACCTTC.

This clone is a singleton in its sample. The V gene is TRBV5-6, the J gene TRBJ1-5, with 7 bases identical to TRBD1. Germline V gene data show CDR1 as SGHDT and CDR2 as YYEEEE. The CDR3 spans 13 residues. With 3 bases clipped from V and 5 bases from J, the junction kept 2 bases outside the gene matches. The chain's CDR3 is CASSYDRDQPQHF. The CDR3 bases are TGTGCCAGCAGCTATGACAGGGATCAGCCCCAGCATTTT.

V usage is TRBV2 and J usage is TRBJ1-5; TRBD1 is a possible D gene (5 bases). V lost 4 bases and J lost 5, with 9 bases in between. Looked up from germline, CDR1 is SNHLY and CDR2 is FYNNEI. CDR3 size: 13 residues. CDR3 amino acids: CASSGVRDQPQHF. In nucleotides, the CDR3 is TGTGCCAGCAGTGGGGTCAGGGATCAGCCCCAGCATTTT.

This clone showed up just a few times. The chain has TRBV5-1 and TRBJ1-4, with TRBD1 identical over 7 bases. CDR1 SGHRS and CDR2 YFSETQ come from the germline V gene. This CDR3 is 15 amino acids long. After removal of 0 bases from V and 7 bases from J, the junction contained 6 bases not matched to a gene. This CDR3 reads CASSLGGTATEKLFF. The CDR3 nucleotides read TGCGCCAGCAGCTTGGGAGGGACAGCGACTGAAAAACTGTTTTTT.

This chain links TRBV24-1 with TRBJ2-2; weak D call: TRBD1 (5 bases). CDR1 and CDR2 from the germline V gene are KGHDR and SFDVKD. The CDR3 loop spans 13 amino acids. Trimming removed 7 bases from V and 5 bases from J, with 10 bases in between. The CDR3, as DNA: TGTGCCACCAGACTCGGACAAACCGGGGAGCTGTTTTTT. Translated: CATRLGQTGELFF.

V is TRBV5-1 and J is TRBJ2-7; TRBD1 is a possible D gene (5 bases). The V end lost 6 bases, the J end lost 1 base, and 11 bases lay between the germline ends. CDR1 SGHRS and CDR2 YFSETQ come from the germline V gene. The CDR3 length is 13 residues. CDR3 DNA: TGCGCCAGCACCCTCGACAGTTCCTACGAGCAGTACTTC. Its translation is CASTLDSSYEQYF.

This clone was seen more than once but under ten times. The chain is built from TRBV2 and TRBJ1-3; D remains unclear. Germline assignment: CDR1 SNHLY and CDR2 FYNNEI. V was pared by 7 bases and J by 0 bases, with 10 bases between. This CDR3 has 14 amino acids. The CDR3 loop is CASNAQSSGNTIYF. CDR3 sequence (DNA): TGTGCCAGCAATGCACAAAGCTCTGGAAACACCATATATTTT.

The chain is built from TRBV19 and TRBJ1-2, with 7 nucleotides matching TRBD1. V was pared by 6 bases and J by 8 bases, with 15 bases of the junction left unmatched. Germline V lookup: CDR1 LNHDA, CDR2 SQIVND (reference sequence). The CDR3 sequence is 15 residues long. The CDR3 spells CASSAGYRGLLGYTF. CDR3 in DNA: TGTGCCAGTAGCGCCGGGTACAGGGGTCTCCTCGGCTACACCTTC.

This rearrangement joins TRBV28 to TRBJ2-5; maybe TRBD1 (6 bases). The V gene's germline CDR1 is MDHEN and CDR2 SYDVKM. The CDR3 runs to 15 residues. V shed 3 bases and J shed 4 bases, with 15 bases lying between them. CDR3 region: CASSLDSRARETQYF. DNA for the CDR3: TGTGCCAGCAGTTTGGACAGCCGGGCTAGAGAGACCCAGTACTTC. Full variable domain (rest looked up from reference TRBV28 and TRBJ2-5): DVKVTQSSRYLVKRTGEKVFLECVQDMDHENMFWYRQDPGLGLRLIYFSYDVKMKEKGDIPEGYSVSREKKERFSLILESASTNQTSMYLCASSLDSRARETQYFGPGTRLLVL.

V usage is TRBV5-1 and J usage is TRBJ1-1; perhaps TRBD1 as D (6 bases). CDR1 SGHRS and CDR2 YFSETQ come from the germline V gene. The CDR3 extends over 12 amino acids. Deletions cut 0 bases from V and 11 bases from J, with 11 bases between. CDR3 in amino acids: CASSLAGGLAFF. Here the CDR3 DNA reads TGCGCCAGCAGCTTGGCGGGGGGGCTGGCTTTCTTT.

The CDR3 region is CASSGDRGKYEQYF. For the CDR3, the DNA is TGCGCCAGCAGCGGGGACAGGGGGAAATACGAGCAGTACTTC. This chain joins TRBV5-1 and TRBJ2-7; 11 bases line up with TRBD1. V shed 4 bases and J 4 bases; nucleotides not matched to a gene: 4. Germline V gives CDR1 SGHRS, CDR2 YFSETQ. The CDR3 has 14 amino acids.

V and J are TRBV27 and TRBJ2-5, with 16 bases matching TRBD2. The CDR3 runs 17 residues. With 5 bases clipped from V and 2 bases from J, the junction kept 5 bases outside the gene matches. Per the germline V gene, CDR1 is MNHEY and CDR2 is SMNVEV (reference sequence). The CDR3 loop reads CASSQGLAGGPQETQYF. DNA of the CDR3: TGTGCCAGCAGTCAGGGACTAGCGGGGGGGCCGCAAGAGACCCAGTACTTC.

This rearrangement joins TRBV7-3 to TRBJ2-1, with 7 positions matching TRBD1. The germline CDR1 and CDR2 sequences are SGHTA and FQGTGA. CDR3 size: 14 residues. V dropped 2 bases and J dropped 3; count of bases not matched to a gene: 1. For the CDR3, the DNA is TGTGCCAGCAGCTTAGGGACAGTCTACAATGAGCAGTTCTTC. This encodes CASSLGTVYNEQFF.

The rearrangement uses TRBV27 and TRBJ2-7, with TRBD2 matching over 13 bases. This CDR3 contains 15 residues. Trimming cost V 3 bases and J 5 bases; bases outside gene matches: 4. Germline V gene data show CDR1 as MNHEY and CDR2 as SMNVEV (reference sequence). The CDR3 loop is CASSFSTSGGNEQYF. In nucleotides, the CDR3 is TGTGCCAGCAGTTTTTCGACTAGCGGGGGGAACGAGCAGTACTTC.

This clone was detected once. The J gene is TRBJ2-1, the V gene TRBV25-1; 11 bases are shared with TRBD1. The CDR3 consists of 14 residues. Germline trimming cut 1 base from V and 9 bases from J; bases unmatched to any gene: 2. CDR1 and CDR2 from the germline V gene are MGHDK and SYGVNS. CDR3 loop: CASSEWTGGGEQFF. CDR3 DNA sequence: TGTGCCAGCAGTGAATGGACAGGGGGCGGTGAGCAGTTCTTC.